The rows below give T cell receptor beta chains drawn from one sample of a study of tumor-infiltrating lymphocytes in localized non-small cell lung cancer. TCRdb's table, derived via immunoSEQ multiplex PCR, lists solely in-frame clones and lacks some. Of some 9,500 clones listed, more than 70% are singletons. Material: lung tumor tissue. The origin of the receptors is a human donor with non-small cell lung cancer. Each CDR3 is given with its conserved first and last residue. Each record gives: V gene, D gene, J gene, clone size, CDR3 DNA, CDR3 protein. A D gene is named only where the DNA matches it firmly. Clone size is stated in some rows and not others, as once, few, many or a class when expanded.

V gene: TRBV5-4
D gene: TRBD2
J gene: TRBJ2-2
clone size: NA
CDR3 DNA: TGTGCCAGCAGCCCGGGACTAGCGGGGGGTGACACCGGGGAGCTGTTTTTT
CDR3 protein: CASSPGLAGGDTGELFF

V gene: TRBV2
D gene: NA
J gene: TRBJ1-3
clone size: NA
CDR3 DNA: TGTGCTAGCAAAGAGGCAAGGACCCAAGGAAACACCATATATTTT
CDR3 protein: CASKEARTQGNTIYF

V gene: TRBV2
D gene: NA
J gene: TRBJ2-3
clone size: NA
CDR3 DNA: TGTGCCAGCAGTGTCATGGGTTCAGTTCGGGATACGCAGTATTTT
CDR3 protein: CASSVMGSVRDTQYF

V gene: TRBV7-9
D gene: NA
J gene: TRBJ1-1
clone size: few
CDR3 DNA: TGTGCCAGCAGCTTCGGACCTATAAGGGGGAACACTGAAGCTTTCTTT
CDR3 protein: CASSFGPIRGNTEAFF

V gene: TRBV7-2
D gene: NA
J gene: TRBJ1-6
clone size: NA
CDR3 DNA: TGTGCCACTCAGCTTCGGGAGCGGAATTCACCCCTCCACTTT
CDR3 protein: CATQLRERNSPLHF

V gene: TRBV7-8
D gene: NA
J gene: TRBJ1-6
clone size: NA
CDR3 DNA: TGTGCCAGCAGCCCTATAACCGGGACCTCAGCGAATTCACCCCTCCACTTT
CDR3 protein: CASSPITGTSANSPLHF

V gene: TRBV5-4
D gene: NA
J gene: TRBJ2-7
clone size: NA
CDR3 DNA: TGTGCCAGCAGCTTTAGTGTGGGCGTACCGATCTCCTACGAGCAGTACTTC
CDR3 protein: CASSFSVGVPISYEQYF

V gene: TRBV5-1
D gene: TRBD1
J gene: TRBJ1-2
clone size: NA
CDR3 DNA: TGCGCCAGCAGCCGGGGACAGGTCGAGAATGGCTACACCTTC
CDR3 protein: CASSRGQVENGYTF

V gene: TRBV27
D gene: NA
J gene: TRBJ1-1
clone size: NA
CDR3 DNA: TGTGCCAGCAGAGGTGGGATACGAGAAGCTTTCTTT
CDR3 protein: CASRGGIREAFF

V gene: TRBV27
D gene: NA
J gene: TRBJ2-7
clone size: NA
CDR3 DNA: TGTGCCAGCAGTTCCGAATACAGGGCGAACGAGCAGTACTTC
CDR3 protein: CASSSEYRANEQYF

V gene: TRBV5-6
D gene: TRBD1
J gene: TRBJ1-4
clone size: NA
CDR3 DNA: TGTGCCAGCATCAGGACAGGCGATTTTAATGAAAAACTGTTTTTT
CDR3 protein: CASIRTGDFNEKLFF

V gene: TRBV7-9
D gene: TRBD1
J gene: TRBJ1-4
clone size: NA
CDR3 DNA: TGTGCCAGCAGCTCTACGGGACAGGGAAATGAAAAACTGTTTTTT
CDR3 protein: CASSSTGQGNEKLFF

V gene: TRBV11-2
D gene: TRBD1
J gene: TRBJ1-5
clone size: NA
CDR3 DNA: TGTGCCAGCAGCGACAGGGGTAATCAGCCCCAGCATTTT
CDR3 protein: CASSDRGNQPQHF

V gene: TRBV9
D gene: NA
J gene: TRBJ2-1
clone size: NA
CDR3 DNA: TGTGCCAGCAGCGCTCCTAAGGGGCAGGAAGGGGGTGAGCAGTTCTTC
CDR3 protein: CASSAPKGQEGGEQFF

V gene: TRBV27
D gene: NA
J gene: TRBJ2-6
clone size: NA
CDR3 DNA: TGTGCCAGCAGTCCCGTCGGAGTCTCTGGGGCCAACGTCCTGACTTTC
CDR3 protein: CASSPVGVSGANVLTF

V gene: TRBV14
D gene: NA
J gene: TRBJ2-7
clone size: NA
CDR3 DNA: TGTGCCAGCAGCGCCCACTGGGGGCGGGGTTACGAGCAGTACTTC
CDR3 protein: CASSAHWGRGYEQYF

V gene: TRBV2
D gene: NA
J gene: TRBJ2-7
clone size: NA
CDR3 DNA: TGTGCCAGCACCTTTTCAGGGTACGGCGAGCAGTACTTC
CDR3 protein: CASTFSGYGEQYF

V gene: TRBV6-1
D gene: NA
J gene: TRBJ1-5
clone size: once
CDR3 DNA: TGTGCCAGCAGTGAAGGGGACGAAGGGCAGCCCCAGCATTTT
CDR3 protein: CASSEGDEGQPQHF

V gene: TRBV11-2
D gene: TRBD1
J gene: TRBJ1-1
clone size: medium-sized
CDR3 DNA: TGTGCCAGCAGCCTCCTTCAGGGGGCGAACACTGAAGCTTTCTTT
CDR3 protein: CASSLLQGANTEAFF

V gene: TRBV5-6
D gene: NA
J gene: TRBJ2-7
clone size: NA
CDR3 DNA: TGTGCCAGCAGCTTGGCCCGCTGGCGGCTAGCCAACGAGCAGTACTTC
CDR3 protein: CASSLARWRLANEQYF

V gene: TRBV21-1
D gene: NA
J gene: TRBJ2-2
clone size: NA
CDR3 DNA: TGTGCCAGCAAGCCCATCAGGGAGGTGAGCACCGGGGAGCTGTTTTTT
CDR3 protein: CASKPIREVSTGELFF

V gene: TRBV7-8
D gene: NA
J gene: TRBJ1-2
clone size: medium-sized
CDR3 DNA: TGTGCCAGCAGCTTAGCGGACCGAGGGGCCGCCTATGGCTACACCTTC
CDR3 protein: CASSLADRGAAYGYTF

V gene: TRBV11-2
D gene: NA
J gene: TRBJ1-1
clone size: NA
CDR3 DNA: TGTGCCAGCAGCTTATGGCAGGGCGGGAACACTGAAGCTTTCTTT
CDR3 protein: CASSLWQGGNTEAFF

V gene: TRBV5-1
D gene: TRBD2
J gene: TRBJ2-1
clone size: NA
CDR3 DNA: TGCGCCAGCAGCTTGACGGGCAGCGGGGCCTACAATGAGCAGTTCTTC
CDR3 protein: CASSLTGSGAYNEQFF

V gene: TRBV2
D gene: TRBD2
J gene: TRBJ2-2
clone size: NA
CDR3 DNA: TGTGCCAGCAGTCTAGCGGGGGGGTACACCGGGGAGCTGTTTTTT
CDR3 protein: CASSLAGGYTGELFF

V gene: TRBV7-8
D gene: TRBD1
J gene: TRBJ2-2
clone size: NA
CDR3 DNA: TGTGCCAGCAGCTCCCGGACAGGGGTCCGCCTGGCGGGCACCGGGGAGCTGTTTTTT
CDR3 protein: CASSSRTGVRLAGTGELFF

V gene: TRBV7-6
D gene: TRBD1
J gene: TRBJ2-1
clone size: NA
CDR3 DNA: TGTGCCAGCAGTGGAGGCCGGGACAGGGGGGACAATGAGCAGTTCTTC
CDR3 protein: CASSGGRDRGDNEQFF

V gene: TRBV6-6
D gene: NA
J gene: TRBJ1-1
clone size: NA
CDR3 DNA: TGTGCCAGCAGTTACCCCACAGGGACCACTGAAGCTTTCTTT
CDR3 protein: CASSYPTGTTEAFF

V gene: TRBV5-1
D gene: NA
J gene: TRBJ1-1
clone size: NA
CDR3 DNA: TGCGCCAGCAGCTTAGAGGGGAACACTGAAGCTTTCTTT
CDR3 protein: CASSLEGNTEAFF

V gene: TRBV6-5
D gene: NA
J gene: TRBJ1-5
clone size: NA
CDR3 DNA: TGTGCCAGCAGTTACTCGGAAAATCAGCCCCAGCATTTT
CDR3 protein: CASSYSENQPQHF

V gene: TRBV18
D gene: NA
J gene: TRBJ1-3
clone size: NA
CDR3 DNA: TGTGCCAGCTCACCGAGGACGGAAGGAAACACCATATATTTT
CDR3 protein: CASSPRTEGNTIYF

V gene: TRBV27
D gene: TRBD2
J gene: TRBJ2-7
clone size: large
CDR3 DNA: TGTGCCAGCACCGGGACTAGCGGGGGGACAACCTACGAGCAGTACTTC
CDR3 protein: CASTGTSGGTTYEQYF

V gene: TRBV4-1
D gene: NA
J gene: TRBJ2-7
clone size: NA
CDR3 DNA: TGCGCCAGCAGCCAGACCTCAGGCTACGAGCAGTACTTC
CDR3 protein: CASSQTSGYEQYF

V gene: TRBV28
D gene: NA
J gene: TRBJ1-2
clone size: NA
CDR3 DNA: TGTGCCAGCAGTTTGCCCGGGACCAGTTTTCGCTACACCTTC
CDR3 protein: CASSLPGTSFRYTF

V gene: TRBV6-5
D gene: TRBD1
J gene: TRBJ1-6
clone size: NA
CDR3 DNA: TGTGCCAGCAGTTACCTCGGGACAGGGAAATCACCCCTCCACTTT
CDR3 protein: CASSYLGTGKSPLHF

V gene: TRBV9
D gene: NA
J gene: TRBJ1-2
clone size: few
CDR3 DNA: TGTGCCAGCAGCTATAGTTTAAACTATGGCTACACCTTC
CDR3 protein: CASSYSLNYGYTF

V gene: TRBV6-6
D gene: TRBD1
J gene: TRBJ2-7
clone size: NA
CDR3 DNA: TGTGCCACCACAGGGGGAAATTACGAGCAGTACTTC
CDR3 protein: CATTGGNYEQYF

V gene: TRBV7-6
D gene: NA
J gene: TRBJ1-1
clone size: NA
CDR3 DNA: TGTGCCAGCAGCTTAAACCCAGACAGTGGTGGGACTGAAGCTTTCTTT
CDR3 protein: CASSLNPDSGGTEAFF

V gene: TRBV10-3
D gene: NA
J gene: TRBJ2-5
clone size: NA
CDR3 DNA: TGTGCCATCAGTGGTAGGGGCGAGGGGGAGACCCAGTACTTC
CDR3 protein: CAISGRGEGETQYF

V gene: TRBV18
D gene: NA
J gene: TRBJ1-5
clone size: few
CDR3 DNA: TGTGCCAGCTCACCAGGCCAGGGGAATTATCAGCCCCAGCATTTT
CDR3 protein: CASSPGQGNYQPQHF

V gene: TRBV28
D gene: TRBD1
J gene: TRBJ1-1
clone size: NA
CDR3 DNA: TGTGCCACCTTGGAGGGGGCGGGGATGAACACTGAAGCTTTCTTT
CDR3 protein: CATLEGAGMNTEAFF

V gene: TRBV7-9
D gene: NA
J gene: TRBJ2-5
clone size: NA
CDR3 DNA: TGTGCCAGCAGCAGAAGGGGTGTCTCCGGGGTCCAAGAGACCCAGTACTTC
CDR3 protein: CASSRRGVSGVQETQYF

V gene: TRBV2
D gene: NA
J gene: TRBJ2-7
clone size: NA
CDR3 DNA: TGTGCCAGCAGTGCTAGGGGAGGAGAGCAGTACTTC
CDR3 protein: CASSARGGEQYF

V gene: TRBV4-2
D gene: NA
J gene: TRBJ2-2
clone size: few
CDR3 DNA: TGTGCCAGCAGCCAAGATCTGGGGGGCGGCGGGGAGCTGTTTTTT
CDR3 protein: CASSQDLGGGGELFF

V gene: TRBV27
D gene: TRBD2
J gene: TRBJ2-5
clone size: once
CDR3 DNA: TGTGCCAGCAGGCCAGCGGGGGGGCGGGAGACCCAGTACTTC
CDR3 protein: CASRPAGGRETQYF

V gene: TRBV29-1
D gene: TRBD1
J gene: TRBJ2-3
clone size: medium-sized
CDR3 DNA: TGCAGCGTTGTGGGGACAGGGGGGGCAGATACGCAGTATTTT
CDR3 protein: CSVVGTGGADTQYF

V gene: TRBV6-1
D gene: TRBD2
J gene: TRBJ2-7
clone size: NA
CDR3 DNA: TGTGCCAGCAGCCGGGGGGGACGGGACCTCTACGAGCAGTACTTC
CDR3 protein: CASSRGGRDLYEQYF

V gene: TRBV5-4
D gene: TRBD2
J gene: TRBJ2-3
clone size: NA
CDR3 DNA: TGTGCCAGCAGAATCGGACTAGCGGGGGTGGGAAATACGCAGTATTTT
CDR3 protein: CASRIGLAGVGNTQYF

V gene: TRBV19
D gene: NA
J gene: TRBJ2-5
clone size: few
CDR3 DNA: TGTGCCAGTAGTCAGCCGGGGACTGTAAAAGAGACCCAGTACTTC
CDR3 protein: CASSQPGTVKETQYF

V gene: TRBV5-6
D gene: NA
J gene: TRBJ1-2
clone size: once
CDR3 DNA: TGTGCCAGCAGCTTGGGGGTGCGGGCTAACTATGGCTACACCTTC
CDR3 protein: CASSLGVRANYGYTF

V gene: TRBV7-8
D gene: NA
J gene: TRBJ2-1
clone size: few
CDR3 DNA: TGTGCCAGCAGCTCCACTTCCCGGAATGAGCAGTTCTTC
CDR3 protein: CASSSTSRNEQFF

V gene: TRBV7-8
D gene: TRBD1
J gene: TRBJ2-1
clone size: few
CDR3 DNA: TGTGCCAGCAGCTTAGCCGGGACAGGGATTGAGCAGTTCTTC
CDR3 protein: CASSLAGTGIEQFF

V gene: TRBV5-1
D gene: NA
J gene: TRBJ2-7
clone size: NA
CDR3 DNA: TGCGCCAGCAGGTTGGGTTACGGGCAGGGCCCCTACGAGCAGTACTTC
CDR3 protein: CASRLGYGQGPYEQYF

V gene: TRBV28
D gene: NA
J gene: TRBJ1-4
clone size: once
CDR3 DNA: TGTGCCAGCAGTTTTCATGGGGCTTGGGAAAAACTGTTTTTT
CDR3 protein: CASSFHGAWEKLFF

V gene: TRBV5-1
D gene: NA
J gene: TRBJ2-1
clone size: few
CDR3 DNA: TGCGCCAGCAGCTTCGAGGCGAACAATGAGCAGTTCTTC
CDR3 protein: CASSFEANNEQFF

V gene: TRBV5-1
D gene: TRBD1
J gene: TRBJ1-1
clone size: NA
CDR3 DNA: TGCGCCAGCAGCTCAATCCCGGGACAGGTAAACACTGAAGCTTTCTTT
CDR3 protein: CASSSIPGQVNTEAFF

V gene: TRBV7-2
D gene: NA
J gene: TRBJ2-1
clone size: few
CDR3 DNA: TGTGCCAGCAGCTCCAGGGCCCGTGAGCAGTTCTTC
CDR3 protein: CASSSRAREQFF